The 18 T cell receptor beta chains below all came from one sample that was sequenced in a study of beta chain features in type 1 diabetes. The entirety of the isolated RNA underwent reverse transcription, so expressed TCRB transcripts were sequenced. Sequencing used immunoSEQ multiplex PCR; TCRdb keeps in-frame clones, though not all of them. The sample holds roughly 240,000 clones, 13% to 15% seen once. Material: naive CD4+ T cells from blood. Source of these receptors: a woman aged 40 to 50 in good health.

The V and J genes are TRBV10-3 and TRBJ1-1; D is unclear. The CDR3 is 16 residues long. Germline V lookup: CDR1 ENHRY, CDR2 SYGVKD. The V gene lost 5 bases and the J gene lost 2 bases, with 18 bases spanning the gap. CDR3 nucleotide sequence: TGTGCCATCAGTCGGGAACTCGGACGGATTAACACTGAAGCTTTCTTT. Residues: CAISRELGRINTEAFF.

There are a few counts of this clone. V is TRBV19 and J is TRBJ2-1; D is ambiguous. CDR3 length: 14 amino acids. V lost 4 bases, J lost 0 bases, and 7 bases lay in between. CDR1 and CDR2 (germline): LNHDA, SQIVND (reference sequence). The CDR3 region is CASSTTSSYNEQFF. The CDR3 DNA follows: TGTGCCAGTAGTACTACGAGCTCCTACAATGAGCAGTTCTTC.

This chain joins TRBV7-8 and TRBJ1-3, with D unclear. Trimming cost V 5 bases and J 0 bases, with 14 bases left between them. CDR1 SGHVS and CDR2 FQNEAQ come from the germline V gene. The CDR3 consists of 16 residues. The CDR3 loop is CASSPRVGSSGNTIYF. In DNA form, the CDR3 reads TGTGCCAGCAGCCCAAGGGTGGGGAGCTCTGGAAACACCATATATTTT.

The chain is built from TRBV18 and TRBJ1-6; 10 positions agree with TRBD1. Germline-derived CDR1 and CDR2 are KGHSH and LQKENI. Trimming at V came to 5 bases and at J to 7 bases, leaving 5 bases not matched to a gene. The CDR3 totals 15 residues. Here the CDR3 DNA reads TGTGCCAGCTCAACATCGACAGGGGGCAATTCACCCCTCCACTTT. It is translated as CASSTSTGGNSPLHF.

There are a few counts of this clone. The V gene is TRBV2, the J gene TRBJ2-1, with 11 positions matching TRBD2. Trimming removed 8 bases from V and 5 bases from J; junction bases left unmatched: 11. In germline, CDR1 is SNHLY, CDR2 FYNNEI. This CDR3 has 16 residues. CDR3 in amino acids: CASAPEGLADNNEQFF. The CDR3 DNA is TGTGCCAGCGCCCCAGAGGGACTAGCGGATAACAATGAGCAGTTCTTC.

The chain is built from TRBV7-9 and TRBJ1-2; 9 positions agree with TRBD1. The CDR3 totals 16 residues. J lost 5 bases, V lost 1 base, and 8 bases had no gene match. Germline CDR1 and CDR2: SEHNR and FQNEAQ (reference sequence). CDR3 nucleotides: TGTGCCAGCAGCTTAGTAGGTGGGGACAGGGTATATGGCTACACCTTC. Translated, it gives CASSLVGGDRVYGYTF.

In this sample, this clone turned up a few times. V gene TRBV5-1 combines with J gene TRBJ1-2; 9 nucleotides align to TRBD1. V shed 1 base, J shed 4 bases, and the junction held 11 bases outside the gene matches. The germline V gene encodes CDR1 SGHRS and CDR2 YFSETQ. This CDR3 spans 17 amino acids. The CDR3 DNA reads TGCGCCAGCAGCTTGAGTATTGGGACAGGGTCTCTCTATGGCTACACCTTC. Its translation is CASSLSIGTGSLYGYTF.

This clone was seen more than once but under ten times. The rearrangement joins TRBV6-5 to TRBJ1-2; D call uncertain. The CDR3 runs to 14 residues. Germline CDR1 reads MNHEY; CDR2 reads SVGAGI. Trimming removed 5 bases at V and 8 bases at J, with 18 bases between. The CDR3 is CASSTLTAAGGYTF. The CDR3 nucleotides read TGTGCCAGCAGTACGCTCACAGCTGCGGGGGGCTACACCTTC.

The rearrangement uses TRBV2 and TRBJ2-7; 8 bases match TRBD1. V lost 10 bases to trimming and J lost 3 bases; unmatched junction nucleotides: 11. The CDR3 sequence is 14 residues long. CDR1 SNHLY and CDR2 FYNNEI come from the germline V gene. CDR3 in amino acids: CATKGQGELYEQYF. Written as DNA, the CDR3 is TGTGCCACCAAAGGACAGGGAGAACTCTACGAGCAGTACTTC.

This clone was seen a handful of times. CDR3 amino acids: CASTNRGSQSGQFF. In nucleotides, the CDR3 is TGCGCCAGCACTAACAGGGGGTCACAATCTGGGCAGTTCTTC. The V gene is TRBV5-1, the J gene TRBJ2-1; 8 bases match TRBD1. V shed 6 bases, J shed 12 bases, and the junction held 14 bases outside the gene matches. CDR3 length equals 14 residues. CDR1 and CDR2 from the germline V gene are SGHRS and YFSETQ.

The CDR3 nucleotides are TGTGCCAGCAGGGCTAGCGGGGCAGATACGCAGTATTTT. It encodes CASRASGADTQYF. The gene calls are TRBV6-5 and TRBJ2-3; TRBD2 matches 9 bases. The CDR3 loop spans 13 amino acids. J was trimmed by 4 bases and V by 6 bases; bases with no gene match: 2. CDR1 is MNHEY and CDR2 is SVGAGI in the germline V gene.

The chain joins TRBV19 to TRBJ1-2; D uncertain. There are 13 residues in the CDR3. Germline CDR1 reads LNHDA; CDR2 reads SQIVND (reference sequence). V was clipped by 6 bases and J by 4 bases, with 12 bases between them. The CDR3 region is CASSSAGSYGYTF. CDR3 coding DNA: TGTGCCAGTAGCTCGGCGGGGAGCTATGGCTACACCTTC.

This clone has a handful of counts. V usage is TRBV5-1 and J usage is TRBJ2-1; 8 nucleotides line up with TRBD2. Germline V CDR1 and CDR2: SGHRS, YFSETQ. Losses at the gene ends were 0 bases for V and 5 bases for J; bases not matched to a gene: 7. The CDR3 is 16 amino acids. The CDR3 sequence: CASSLVERGFNNEQFF. CDR3 in DNA: TGCGCCAGCAGCTTGGTCGAGCGGGGGTTCAACAATGAGCAGTTCTTC. The variable domain in full, with the rest retrieved from reference TRBV5-1 and TRBJ2-1, is KAGVTQTPRYLIKTRGQQVTLSCSPISGHRSVSWYQQTPGQGLQFLFEYFSETQRNKGNFPGRFSGRQFSNSRSEMNVSTLELGDSALYLCASSLVERGFNNEQFFGPGTRLTVL.

This clone has only a few counts. The CDR3 region has the DNA TGTGCCAGTAGTCACGGACAGGGGGCCACAGATACGCAGTATTTT. This sequence encodes CASSHGQGATDTQYF. The chain carries TRBV19 and TRBJ2-3; 11 nucleotides align to TRBD1. Trimming at V came to 5 bases and at J to 2 bases, leaving 3 bases not matched to a gene. This CDR3 is built from 15 residues. The germline V gene has CDR1 LNHDA and CDR2 SQIVND (reference sequence).

The chain joins TRBV5-6 to TRBJ1-5, with unresolved D. Germline loops: CDR1 SGHDT, CDR2 YYEEEE. CDR3 length: 15 residues. The V and J ends lost 0 bases and 3 bases respectively, with 10 bases between them. The DNA of the CDR3 is TGTGCCAGCAGCTTGGCCAGGATAATCAATCAGCCCCAGCATTTT. This encodes CASSLARIINQPQHF.

This clone was counted ten times or more. The rearrangement links TRBV7-9 to TRBJ1-2, with 7 bases matching TRBD1. The V gene's germline CDR1 is SEHNR and CDR2 FQNEAQ (reference sequence). The V segment lost 8 bases and the J segment 5 bases; nucleotides outside the gene matches: 8. The CDR3 spans 13 residues. CDR3 bases: TGTGCCAGCTCCCGAGGGGGCGGGTATGGCTACACCTTC. It codes for CASSRGGGYGYTF.

The gene calls are TRBV6-5 and TRBJ2-2, with D possibly being TRBD2 (6 bases). Germline V gene lookup returns CDR1 MNHEY and CDR2 SVGAGI. This CDR3 contains 14 residues. With 6 bases removed from V and 4 bases from J, the gap between germline ends came to 12 bases. CDR3: CASRPSGVTGELFF. The CDR3 DNA follows: TGTGCCAGCAGACCCTCGGGGGTCACCGGGGAGCTGTTTTTT.

A few counts support this clone. The rearrangement uses TRBV4-1 and TRBJ1-2, with D perhaps matching TRBD1 (5 bases). CDR3 length equals 14 residues. Trimming removed 3 bases from V and 4 bases from J, with 12 bases in between. CDR1 and CDR2 (germline): MGHRA, YSYEKL. CDR3 nucleotide sequence: TGCGCCAGCAGCCATCCCGTCAGGGCCTATGGCTACACCTTC. It yields the protein CASSHPVRAYGYTF.